One sample yielded the 28 T cell receptor beta chains listed below, sequenced in a study of CD8 T cells in Susac syndrome (dated by TCRdb to the late 2010s). Receptors were amplified or captured by the immunoSEQ multiplex PCR assay. RNA was extracted with the RNeasy kit and about 0.5 to 1 ug was reverse transcribed using random hexamers. TCRdb cleaned the public reads at Q25 with fastp, built clones with MiXCR and kept in-frame beta chains. Each CDR3 protein gets just one entry, which takes the most common genes and DNA from the rows behind it. Within this sample are fewer than 200,000 distinct CDR3 sequences, with around 94% of them counted one time only. Clones ranked in the top ten supply roughly 0.11% of the sample. The sequenced sample was CD4+ T cells from PBMCs. These receptors originate from a human donor with Susac syndrome.

The gene calls are TRBV9 and TRBJ2-2; maybe TRBD2 (5 bases). Germline values: CDR1 SGDLS, CDR2 YYNGEE. This CDR3 has 17 residues. Trimming pared 4 bases from V and 2 bases from J, leaving 18 bases between. CDR3 nucleotide sequence: TGTGCCAGCAGCCCCATTTCTAGCCTTCTTAACACCGGGGAGCTGTTTTTT. Encoded protein: CASSPISSLLNTGELFF.

This sequence joins TRBV6-2 or TRBV6-3 and TRBJ2-2, with D perhaps given as TRBD1 or TRBD2 (5 bases each). The V gene's germline CDR1 is MNHEY and CDR2 SVGEGT. Deletions cut 6 bases from V and 15 bases from J, with 14 bases between. The CDR3 runs 11 residues. The CDR3 sequence: CASSQGRLVFF. In nucleotides, the CDR3 is TGTGCCAGCAGCCAGGGACGCCTGGTGTTTTTT.

The rearrangement joins TRBV20-1 to TRBJ1-3; 12 nucleotides match TRBD1. Germline V CDR1 and CDR2: DFQATT, SNEGSKA (reference sequence). CDR3 length: 15 residues. V gave up 0 bases and J gave up 7 bases; unmatched junction bases: 4. CDR3 DNA: TGCAGTGCTAGAGACCCCGGGACAGGGGGCAACACCATATATTTT. Translation: CSARDPGTGGNTIYF.

This chain links TRBV19 with TRBJ1-2; 8 nucleotides agree with TRBD1. The ends lost 7 bases at V and 6 bases at J; junction bases unmatched: 7. From germline, CDR1 is LNHDA and CDR2 SQIVND (reference sequence). The CDR3 has 13 amino acids. This CDR3 is CASTPDRVDGYTF. The CDR3 DNA is TGTGCCAGTACCCCGGACAGGGTGGATGGCTACACCTTC.

This clonotype has just one count. The chain uses TRBV2 and TRBJ2-4; perhaps TRBD2 as D (6 bases). Germline V gene sequence: CDR1 SNHLY, CDR2 FYNNEI. V lost 1 base, J lost 1 base, and 8 bases lay in between. The length of the CDR3 is 15 residues. DNA of the CDR3: TGTGCCAGCAGTGAAGAGGGGAGGGCCAAAAACATTCAGTACTTC. Its translation is CASSEEGRAKNIQYF.

The chain is built from TRBV20-1 and TRBJ2-5; 9 positions agree with TRBD1. V shed 6 bases, J shed 5 bases, and the junction held 10 bases outside the gene matches. CDR1 and CDR2 from the germline V gene are DFQATT and SNEGSKA (reference sequence). CDR3 length: 14 residues. Written as DNA, the CDR3 is TGCAGTGCCCCGCGGTGGGACAGGGTGGAGACCCAGTACTTC. Translated, it gives CSAPRWDRVETQYF.

A single count supports this clonotype. The CDR3 reads CASSSRRDLGSYEQYF. In nucleotides, the CDR3 is TGTGCCAGCAGCTCACGTCGGGACCTGGGCTCCTACGAGCAGTACTTC. V gene TRBV6-2 or TRBV6-3 combines with J gene TRBJ2-7; either TRBD1 or TRBD2 may fit D (5 bases each). The germline V and J ends were trimmed by 6 bases and 0 bases, with 18 bases remaining between them. Germline V lookup: CDR1 MNHEY, CDR2 SVGEGT. The CDR3 covers 16 residues.

The chain combines TRBV20-1 with TRBJ1-5, with D possibly TRBD1 on 5 matching bases. Per germline, CDR1 DFQATT and CDR2 SNEGSKA (reference sequence). This CDR3 contains 15 residues. V was cut by 5 bases and J by 0 bases, with 14 bases left in between. CDR3 sequence: CSAGTDYYSNQPQHF. The CDR3, as DNA: TGCAGTGCTGGGACGGATTATTATAGCAATCAGCCCCAGCATTTT.

The rearrangement links TRBV19 to TRBJ2-1; tentatively, D is TRBD1 or TRBD2 (5 bases each). Trimming removed 11 bases at V and 6 bases at J, with 17 bases between. CDR1 LNHDA and CDR2 SQIVND come from the germline V gene (reference sequence). The CDR3 spans 13 residues. CDR3: CASSRDRGNEQFF. In DNA, the CDR3 is TGTGCCTCGTCCCGGGACCGCGGCAATGAGCAGTTCTTC.

This chain connects TRBV29-1 to TRBJ1-3; D is unresolved. V lost 4 bases to trimming and J lost 2 bases, with 9 bases between them. The CDR3 loop spans 13 amino acids. The germline gives CDR1 SQVTM, CDR2 ANQGSEA. The CDR3 here is CSVGTGAGNTIYF. Here the CDR3 DNA reads TGCAGCGTTGGCACCGGCGCTGGAAACACCATATATTTT.

This chain connects TRBV6-5 to TRBJ1-1; 8 bases agree with TRBD1. Looked up from germline, CDR1 is MNHEY and CDR2 is SVGAGI. CDR3 length: 14 amino acids. The V segment lost 6 bases and the J segment 4 bases; nucleotides outside the gene matches: 7. CDR3 sequence reads: CASRQDRGGTEAFF. CDR3 nucleotide sequence: TGTGCCAGCAGGCAAGACAGGGGCGGCACTGAAGCTTTCTTT.

Here the CDR3 reads CASSIPDRPQETQYF. CDR3 sequence (DNA): TGTGCCAGCAGTATACCGGACAGACCCCAAGAGACCCAGTACTTC. The rearrangement links TRBV5-4 to TRBJ2-5; tentative D call: TRBD1 (6 bases). Looked up from germline, CDR1 is SGHNT and CDR2 is YYREEE (reference sequence). The length of the CDR3 is 15 residues. Between the trimmed V and J ends, which lost 5 bases and 1 base, there was a span of 15 bases.

The rearrangement joins TRBV5-1 to TRBJ2-1, with 9 bases lining up with TRBD2. This CDR3 has 15 amino acids. In germline, CDR1 is SGHRS, CDR2 YFSETQ. The ends lost 2 bases at V and 5 bases at J; junction bases unmatched: 5. DNA of the CDR3: TGCGCCAGCAGCTTTTTAGCGGGGGCCAACAATGAGCAGTTCTTC. Its translation is CASSFLAGANNEQFF. Together with reference TRBV5-1 and TRBJ2-1, the CDR3 gives the full variable domain: KAGVTQTPRYLIKTRGQQVTLSCSPISGHRSVSWYQQTPGQGLQFLFEYFSETQRNKGNFPGRFSGRQFSNSRSEMNVSTLELGDSALYLCASSFLAGANNEQFFGPGTRLTVL.

The chain carries TRBV7-9 and TRBJ2-7; D gene unclear. The CDR3 extends over 13 amino acids. Trimming pared 5 bases from V and 4 bases from J, leaving 12 bases between. Germline CDR1 SEHNR, CDR2 FQNEAQ (reference sequence). The CDR3 here is CASSEAAKYEQYF. For the CDR3, the DNA is TGTGCCAGCAGCGAGGCGGCGAAGTACGAGCAGTACTTC.

The chain combines TRBV29-1 with TRBJ1-2; D is perhaps TRBD1 (6 bases). The CDR3 is 11 amino acids. Germline V CDR1 and CDR2: SQVTM, ANQGSEA. V was clipped by 5 bases and J by 3 bases, with 7 bases between them. The CDR3 reads CSVHRDYGYTF. CDR3 nucleotides: TGCAGCGTTCACAGGGACTATGGCTACACCTTC. The entire variable domain, with the rest obtained from reference TRBV29-1 and TRBJ1-2, is as follows: SAVISQKPSRDICQRGTSLTIQCQVDSQVTMMFWYRQQPGQSLTLIATANQGSEATYESGFVIDKFPISRPNLTFSTLTVSNMSPEDSSIYLCSVHRDYGYTFGSGTRLTVV.

V gene TRBV20-1 combines with J gene TRBJ2-3; TRBD2 matches at 12 bases. J gave up 5 bases and V 3 bases, and 6 bases lay outside the gene matches. This CDR3 region has 15 residues. CDR1 and CDR2 (germline): DFQATT, SNEGSKA (reference sequence). The CDR3 loop reads CSARRTSGAVDTQYF. For the CDR3, the DNA is TGCAGTGCTAGGAGGACTAGCGGGGCGGTAGATACGCAGTATTTT.

This sequence joins TRBV30 and TRBJ2-7; 7 positions agree with TRBD1. This CDR3 spans 15 amino acids. The germline CDR1 and CDR2 sequences are GTSNPN and SVGIG (reference sequence). J was trimmed by 1 base and V by 3 bases; bases with no gene match: 9. DNA of the CDR3: TGTGCCTGGAGGTCAGGGGGTCGCGGATCCTACGAGCAGTACTTC. This gives the protein CAWRSGGRGSYEQYF.

The chain joins TRBV4-2 to TRBJ2-1; the match to TRBD2 covers 9 bases. Germline V CDR1 and CDR2: LGHNA, YNFKEQ. This CDR3 has 15 residues. Losses at the gene ends were 2 bases for V and 6 bases for J; bases not matched to a gene: 5. The CDR3 coding sequence is TGTGCCAGCAGCCAACTGGTAGCGGGGGCCAATGAGCAGTTCTTC. Translation gives CASSQLVAGANEQFF.

This clonotype has only one observation. The rearrangement joins TRBV4-1 to TRBJ1-2; 7 bases agree with TRBD1. With 1 base clipped from V and 0 bases from J, the junction kept 11 bases outside the gene matches. This CDR3 is 18 amino acids long. Looked up from germline, CDR1 is MGHRA and CDR2 is YSYEKL. CDR3 in amino acids: CASSQGQGTTRANYGYTF. Here the CDR3 DNA reads TGCGCCAGCAGCCAAGGACAGGGAACAACAAGAGCTAACTATGGCTACACCTTC.

The CDR3, as DNA: TGTGCCAGCAGTGGAGACAGCGGGCTTAGTTCACCCCTCCACTTT. Its protein product is CASSGDSGLSSPLHF. This chain joins TRBV6-5 and TRBJ1-6, with D perhaps TRBD1 (5 bases). The V gene lost 5 bases and the J gene lost 9 bases, with 17 bases spanning the gap. The CDR3 is 15 residues long. Germline assignment: CDR1 MNHEY and CDR2 SVGAGI.

The chain carries TRBV30 and TRBJ2-7; 9 nucleotides agree with TRBD1. CDR1 is GTSNPN and CDR2 is SVGIG in the germline V gene (reference sequence). V lost 2 bases to trimming and J lost 7 bases; unmatched junction nucleotides: 12. The CDR3 length is 15 residues. The CDR3 is CAWSTSRDRAGEQYF. The CDR3 bases are TGTGCCTGGAGTACCAGCCGGGACAGGGCGGGAGAGCAGTACTTC. The whole variable domain, filled in from reference TRBV30 and TRBJ2-7, reads SQTIHQWPATLVQPVGSPLSLECTVEGTSNPNLYWYRQAAGRGLQLLFYSVGIGQISSEVPQNLSASRPQDRQFILSSKKLLLSDSGFYLCAWSTSRDRAGEQYFGPGTRLTVT.

The genes are TRBV11-2 and TRBJ2-7, with a weak D call TRBD1 (5 bases). Germline CDR1 and CDR2: SGHAT and FQNNGV. The length of the CDR3 is 13 residues. V lost 1 base to trimming and J lost 1 base, with 5 bases between them. The CDR3 coding sequence is TGTGCCAGCAGCTTAGCAGGGTCCTACGAGCAGTACTTC. It translates to CASSLAGSYEQYF.

V gene TRBV2 combines with J gene TRBJ2-3; 14 bases align to TRBD2. This CDR3 spans 21 amino acids. After removal of 8 bases from V and 4 bases from J, the junction contained 23 bases not matched to a gene. CDR1 is SNHLY and CDR2 is FYNNEI in the germline V gene. The chain's CDR3 is CASQKVGTGTSGGPGADTQYF. CDR3 nucleotides: TGTGCCAGCCAGAAAGTGGGAACCGGGACTAGCGGGGGACCGGGGGCAGATACGCAGTATTTT.

For the CDR3, the DNA is TGTGCCACCAGCAGCGGGAAGTATAATTCACCCCTCCACTTT. It specifies CATSSGKYNSPLHF. V gene TRBV15 combines with J gene TRBJ1-6; D uncertain. V lost 3 bases, J lost 4 bases, and 7 bases lay in between. CDR3 length: 14 amino acids. In germline, CDR1 is LNHNV, CDR2 YYDKDF (reference sequence). The entire variable domain, with the rest obtained from reference TRBV15 and TRBJ1-6, is as follows: DAMVIQNPRYQVTQFGKPVTLSCSQTLNHNVMYWYQQKSSQAPKLLFHYYDKDFNNEADTPDNFQSRRPNTSFCFLDIRSPGLGDTAMYLCATSSGKYNSPLHFGNGTRLTVT.

This chain joins TRBV4-3 and TRBJ2-3; D gene uncertain. Per germline, CDR1 LGHNA and CDR2 YSLEER. The CDR3 covers 14 residues. The V and J ends lost 2 bases and 1 base respectively, with 7 bases between them. The CDR3 protein is CASSQLRGTDTQYF. The CDR3 DNA reads as TGCGCCAGCAGCCAACTAAGGGGCACAGATACGCAGTATTTT.

This chain joins TRBV7-6 and TRBJ2-1; TRBD1 or TRBD2 may be the D gene (5 bases each). V lost 3 bases, J lost 2 bases, and 11 bases lay in between. The CDR3 totals 15 residues. The germline CDR1 and CDR2 sequences are SGHVS and FNYEAQ. The CDR3 sequence: CASSFLRDPYNEQFF. CDR3 nucleotides: TGTGCCAGCAGCTTTCTTCGGGACCCCTACAATGAGCAGTTCTTC.

The V call is TRBV30, the J call TRBJ2-1; 7 bases fit TRBD1. The CDR3 is made up of 14 amino acids. From germline, CDR1 is GTSNPN and CDR2 SVGIG (reference sequence). The V gene end was trimmed by 2 bases and the J gene end by 3 bases; junction bases not matched to a gene: 4. The CDR3 loop reads CAWSIPGGYNEQFF. The CDR3, as DNA: TGTGCCTGGAGTATCCCAGGGGGCTACAATGAGCAGTTCTTC.

The J gene is TRBJ1-5, the V gene TRBV30; no clear D gene. Trimming shortened V by 1 base and J by 3 bases, and 7 bases separated the two germline ends. The germline V gene has CDR1 GTSNPN and CDR2 SVGIG (reference sequence). The CDR3 runs to 13 residues. The CDR3 sequence: CAWSGTSNQPQHF. CDR3 DNA: TGTGCCTGGAGTGGGACCTCCAATCAGCCCCAGCATTTT.